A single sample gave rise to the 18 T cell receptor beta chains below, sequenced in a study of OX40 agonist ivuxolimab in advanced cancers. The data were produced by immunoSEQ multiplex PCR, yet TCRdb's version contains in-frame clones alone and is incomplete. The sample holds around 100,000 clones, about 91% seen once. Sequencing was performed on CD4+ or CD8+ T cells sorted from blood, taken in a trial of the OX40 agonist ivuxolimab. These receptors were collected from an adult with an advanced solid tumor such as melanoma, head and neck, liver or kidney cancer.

This chain's CDR3 is CASHQGAYNEQFF. In nucleotides, the CDR3 is TGTGCCAGCCACCAGGGGGCTTACAATGAGCAGTTCTTC. This chain links TRBV6-1 with TRBJ2-1; 8 bases match TRBD1. Germline-derived CDR1 and CDR2 are MNHNS and SASEGT. V dropped 8 bases and J dropped 4; count of bases not matched to a gene: 4. The length of the CDR3 is 13 residues.

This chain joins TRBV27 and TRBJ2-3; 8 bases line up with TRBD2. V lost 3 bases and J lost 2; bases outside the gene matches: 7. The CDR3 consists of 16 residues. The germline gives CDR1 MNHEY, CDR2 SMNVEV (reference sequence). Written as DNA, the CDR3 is TGTGCCAGCAGTTTCTACCCGGGACTAGTCACAGATACGCAGTATTTT. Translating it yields CASSFYPGLVTDTQYF.

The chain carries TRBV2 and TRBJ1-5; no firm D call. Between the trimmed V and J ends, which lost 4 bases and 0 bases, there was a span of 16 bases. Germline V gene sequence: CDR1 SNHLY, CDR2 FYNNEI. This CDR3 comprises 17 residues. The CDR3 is CASSASRASFSNQPQHF. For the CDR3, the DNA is TGTGCCAGCAGTGCCTCCCGGGCCTCCTTTAGCAATCAGCCCCAGCATTTT.

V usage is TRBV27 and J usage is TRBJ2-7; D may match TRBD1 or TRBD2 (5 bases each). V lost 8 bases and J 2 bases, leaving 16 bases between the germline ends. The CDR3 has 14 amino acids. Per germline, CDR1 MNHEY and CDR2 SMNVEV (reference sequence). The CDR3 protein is CASQRLQGAYEQYF. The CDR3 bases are TGTGCCAGCCAACGACTTCAGGGAGCCTACGAGCAGTACTTC.

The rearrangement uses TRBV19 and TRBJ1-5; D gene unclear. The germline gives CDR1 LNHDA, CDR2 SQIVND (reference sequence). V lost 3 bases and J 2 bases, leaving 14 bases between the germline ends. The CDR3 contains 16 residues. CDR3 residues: CASSIPGQTGNQPQHF. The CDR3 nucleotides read TGTGCCAGTAGTATTCCCGGTCAGACGGGCAATCAGCCCCAGCATTTT.

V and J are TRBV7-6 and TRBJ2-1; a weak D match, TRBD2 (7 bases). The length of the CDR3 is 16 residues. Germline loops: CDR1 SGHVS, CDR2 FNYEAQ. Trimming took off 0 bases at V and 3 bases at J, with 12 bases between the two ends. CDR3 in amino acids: CASSLAWGGGYNEQFF. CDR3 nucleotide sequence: TGTGCCAGCAGCTTAGCCTGGGGAGGGGGCTACAATGAGCAGTTCTTC.

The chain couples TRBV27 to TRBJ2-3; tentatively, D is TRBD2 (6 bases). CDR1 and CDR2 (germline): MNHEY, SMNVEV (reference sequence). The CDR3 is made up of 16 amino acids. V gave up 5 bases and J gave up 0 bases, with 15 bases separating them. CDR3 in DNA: TGTGCCAGCAGTAGGGGACGGGGGACTAGCACAGATACGCAGTATTTT. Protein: CASSRGRGTSTDTQYF.

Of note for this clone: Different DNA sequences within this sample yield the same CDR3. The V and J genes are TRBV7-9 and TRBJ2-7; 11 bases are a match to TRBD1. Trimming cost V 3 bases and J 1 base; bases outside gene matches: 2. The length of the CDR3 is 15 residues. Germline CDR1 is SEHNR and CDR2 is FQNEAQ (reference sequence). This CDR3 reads CASSFGTGGSYEQYF. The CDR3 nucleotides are TGTGCCAGCAGCTTCGGGACAGGGGGGTCCTACGAGCAGTACTTC.

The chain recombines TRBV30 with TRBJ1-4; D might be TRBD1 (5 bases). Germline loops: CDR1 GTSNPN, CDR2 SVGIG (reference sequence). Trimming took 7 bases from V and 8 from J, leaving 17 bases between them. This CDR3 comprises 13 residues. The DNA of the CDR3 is TGTGCCTCTCGGGACTCCGGTAGGGAAAAACTGTTTTTT. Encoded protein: CASRDSGREKLFF.

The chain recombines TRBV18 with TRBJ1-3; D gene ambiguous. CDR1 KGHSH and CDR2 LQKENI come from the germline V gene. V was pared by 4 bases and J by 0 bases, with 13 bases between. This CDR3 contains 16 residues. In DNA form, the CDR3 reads TGTGCCAGCTCACTGACATCTCGGGACTCTGGAAACACCATATATTTT. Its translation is CASSLTSRDSGNTIYF.

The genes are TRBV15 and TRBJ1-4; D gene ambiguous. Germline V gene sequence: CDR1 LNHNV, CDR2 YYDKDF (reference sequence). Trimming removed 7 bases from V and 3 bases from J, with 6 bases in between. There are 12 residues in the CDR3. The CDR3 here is CATKTANEKLFF. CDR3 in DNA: TGTGCCACCAAGACGGCTAATGAAAAACTGTTTTTT.

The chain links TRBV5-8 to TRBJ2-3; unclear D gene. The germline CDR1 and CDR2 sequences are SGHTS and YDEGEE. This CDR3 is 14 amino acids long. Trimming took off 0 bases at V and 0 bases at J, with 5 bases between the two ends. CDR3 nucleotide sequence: TGTGCCAGCAGCTTGGGACTGAGCACAGATACGCAGTATTTT. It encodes CASSLGLSTDTQYF.

The CDR3 reads CASNGQEYEQYF. The DNA of the CDR3 is TGTGCCAGCAACGGACAGGAATACGAGCAGTACTTC. The genes are TRBV6-1 and TRBJ2-7, with 7 bases aligning to TRBD1. The ends lost 7 bases at V and 4 bases at J; junction bases unmatched: 4. The germline CDR1 and CDR2 sequences are MNHNS and SASEGT. The CDR3 is 12 amino acids.

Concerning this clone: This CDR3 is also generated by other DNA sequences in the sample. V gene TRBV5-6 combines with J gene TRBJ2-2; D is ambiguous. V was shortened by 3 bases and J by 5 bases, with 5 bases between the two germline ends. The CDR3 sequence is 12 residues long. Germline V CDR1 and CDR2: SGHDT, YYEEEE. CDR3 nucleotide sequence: TGTGCCAGCAGCTCCGTTACCGGGGAGCTGTTTTTT. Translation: CASSSVTGELFF.

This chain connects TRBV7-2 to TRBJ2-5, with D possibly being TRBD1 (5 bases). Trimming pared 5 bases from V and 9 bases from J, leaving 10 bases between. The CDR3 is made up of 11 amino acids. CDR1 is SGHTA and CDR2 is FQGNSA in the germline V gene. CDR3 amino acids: CASSPQGAQYF. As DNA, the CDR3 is TGTGCCAGCAGCCCCCAAGGGGCCCAGTACTTC.

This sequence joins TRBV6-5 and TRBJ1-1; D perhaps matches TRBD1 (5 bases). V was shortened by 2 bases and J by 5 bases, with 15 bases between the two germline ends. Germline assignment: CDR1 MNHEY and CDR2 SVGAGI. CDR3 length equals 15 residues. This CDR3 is CASSYRGGARTEAFF. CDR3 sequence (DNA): TGTGCCAGCAGTTACCGGGGAGGGGCAAGAACTGAAGCTTTCTTT.

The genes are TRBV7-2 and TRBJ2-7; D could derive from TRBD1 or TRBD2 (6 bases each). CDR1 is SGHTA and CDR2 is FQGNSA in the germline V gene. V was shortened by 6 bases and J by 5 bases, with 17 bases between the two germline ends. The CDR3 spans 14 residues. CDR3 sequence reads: CASSPPGGVDEQYF. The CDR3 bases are TGTGCCAGCAGTCCGCCCGGGGGCGTCGACGAGCAGTACTTC.

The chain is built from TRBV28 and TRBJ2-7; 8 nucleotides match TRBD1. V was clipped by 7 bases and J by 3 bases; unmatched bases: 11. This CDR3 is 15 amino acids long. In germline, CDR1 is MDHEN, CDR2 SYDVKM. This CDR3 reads CASTFLGQGHYEQYF. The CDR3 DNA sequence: TGTGCCAGCACTTTCCTAGGACAGGGACACTACGAGCAGTACTTC.